These 28 T cell receptor beta chains came from one sample sequenced in a study of control samples from healthy donors and cancer patients (TCRdb year 2020). To prepare the library, the immunoSEQ multiplex PCR assay was applied. TCRdb took this table from immuneACCESS and kept in-frame rearrangements with V and J called. Such tables lack part of the clones; where checked against another copy, unresolved V genes explain under half of the gap, and the rest is unexplained. The sample contains about 150,000 clones, 93% of them found a single time. The ten largest clones add up to over 2% of the sample. Sequencing was carried out using blood. These receptors came from a man in his fifties or sixties in good health.

The V gene is TRBV2, the J gene TRBJ2-3; no clear D gene. This CDR3 has 12 amino acids. Germline V lookup: CDR1 SNHLY, CDR2 FYNNEI. The germline V and J ends were trimmed by 3 bases and 0 bases, with 1 base remaining between them. The DNA for the CDR3 is TGTGCCAGCAGTGACAGCACAGATACGCAGTATTTT. It yields the protein CASSDSTDTQYF. Full variable domain (remainder filled in from reference TRBV2 and TRBJ2-3): EPEVTQTPSHQVTQMGQEVILRCVPISNHLYFYWYRQILGQKVEFLVSFYNNEISEKSEIFDDQFSVERPDGSNFTLKIRSTKLEDSAMYFCASSDSTDTQYFGPGTRLTVL.

This clone has a single count. The chain is built from TRBV4-2 and TRBJ2-2; D is unresolved. Per the germline V gene, CDR1 is LGHNA and CDR2 is YNFKEQ. This CDR3 contains 13 residues. V lost 1 base and J 6 bases, leaving 6 bases between the germline ends. Here the CDR3 DNA reads TGTGCCAGCAGCCAAGTAGCCGCCGGGGAGCTGTTTTTT. This translates into CASSQVAAGELFF.

Only a few counts were recorded for this clone. The V and J genes are TRBV6-5 and TRBJ2-3; 7 positions agree with TRBD1. There are 14 residues in the CDR3. Germline trimming cut 2 bases from V and 2 bases from J; bases unmatched to any gene: 1. CDR1 is MNHEY and CDR2 is SVGAGI in the germline V gene. The CDR3 loop reads CASSYRGPTDTQYF. The CDR3 DNA reads as TGTGCCAGCAGTTACAGGGGGCCCACAGATACGCAGTATTTT.

This chain uses TRBV10-3 with TRBJ2-7, with 7 positions matching TRBD1. CDR3 length: 14 residues. V dropped 5 bases and J dropped 4; count of bases not matched to a gene: 8. Germline V gives CDR1 ENHRY, CDR2 SYGVKD. The chain's CDR3 is CAISLTGVTYEQYF. In nucleotides, the CDR3 is TGTGCCATCAGTCTCACAGGGGTAACATACGAGCAGTACTTC.

The CDR3 coding sequence is TGTGCTAGTGGTCCCGAGAGGGGAGAGACCCAGTACTTC. Its translation: CASGPERGETQYF. This sequence joins TRBV12-5 and TRBJ2-5; D could derive from TRBD1 or TRBD2 (5 bases each). There are 13 residues in the CDR3. V lost 5 bases, J lost 4 bases, and 11 bases lay in between. Germline loops: CDR1 LGHNT, CDR2 FRNRAP.

In this sample, this clone turned up once. V usage is TRBV5-4 and J usage is TRBJ2-1, with D perhaps TRBD2 (5 bases). The CDR3 totals 15 residues. Trimming removed 4 bases from V and 1 base from J, with 12 bases in between. Germline V gene data show CDR1 as SGHNT and CDR2 as YYREEE (reference sequence). The CDR3 DNA reads as TGTGCCAGCAGCCTAGGACTGGAGTCCTACAATGAGCAGTTCTTC. This encodes CASSLGLESYNEQFF.

This sequence joins TRBV3-1 (or the pseudogene TRBV3-2) and TRBJ1-2, with D possibly matching TRBD1 (6 bases). Germline V gives CDR1 LGHDT, CDR2 YNNKEL (reference sequence). V lost 6 bases and J lost 8, with 16 bases in between. The CDR3 covers 13 residues. The CDR3 nucleotides are TGTGCCAGCAGTCCGACAGGCCCAAGCGGCTACACCTTC. This codes for CASSPTGPSGYTF.

This clone was detected a few times. The chain carries TRBV7-2 and TRBJ2-3; D is undetermined. Deletions cut 2 bases from V and 7 bases from J, with 7 bases between. There are 12 residues in the CDR3. Germline CDR1 reads SGHTA; CDR2 reads FQGNSA. CDR3 coding DNA: TGTGCCAGCAGCTTAAACAGAAATACGCAGTATTTT. This gives the protein CASSLNRNTQYF.

The chain joins TRBV10-3 to TRBJ1-2; 8 bases fit TRBD1. The junction had 4 bases not matched to a gene; V was cut back by 4 bases and J by 3 bases. The CDR3 is 14 amino acids. The V gene's germline CDR1 is ENHRY and CDR2 SYGVKD. For the CDR3, the DNA is TGTGCCATCAGTGCGTCGACAGGGGACTATGGCTACACCTTC. Its translation: CAISASTGDYGYTF.

The chain links TRBV5-1 to TRBJ2-5, with 8 bases matching TRBD1. V gave up 4 bases and J gave up 5 bases; unmatched junction bases: 7. The length of the CDR3 is 14 residues. CDR1 is SGHRS, CDR2 YFSETQ, per germline. Written as DNA, the CDR3 is TGCGCCAGCAGCGAGACAGGGGCCCCGGAGACCCAGTACTTC. Protein sequence: CASSETGAPETQYF.

The chain joins TRBV4-2 to TRBJ2-3; D is undetermined. The V and J ends lost 4 bases and 0 bases respectively, with 5 bases between them. Germline V gene lookup returns CDR1 LGHNA and CDR2 YNFKEQ. This CDR3 region has 13 residues. The CDR3 here is CASSPGSTDTQYF. CDR3 in DNA: TGTGCCAGCAGCCCCGGGAGCACAGATACGCAGTATTTT.

In this sample, this clone turned up once. The chain couples TRBV5-1 to TRBJ2-7; 7 positions agree with TRBD2. CDR1 is SGHRS, CDR2 YFSETQ, per germline. The length of the CDR3 is 15 residues. The junction had 9 bases not matched to a gene; V was cut back by 5 bases and J by 1 base. The CDR3 coding sequence is TGCGCCAGCAGGCTAGCGGCGGGGCGGTCCTACGAGCAGTACTTC. Amino acid sequence: CASRLAAGRSYEQYF.

This chain connects TRBV5-1 to TRBJ2-1, with 7 bases identical to TRBD2. In germline, CDR1 is SGHRS, CDR2 YFSETQ. The CDR3 sequence is 16 residues long. J was trimmed by 7 bases and V by 0 bases; bases with no gene match: 10. CDR3 coding DNA: TGCGCCAGCAGCTTGGGAGGGAGGGATCCTTGGAATGAGCAGTTCTTC. Residues: CASSLGGRDPWNEQFF.

The gene calls are TRBV30 and TRBJ1-1; tentatively, D is TRBD1 (5 bases). Trimming pared 5 bases from V and 3 bases from J, leaving 10 bases between. The CDR3 runs to 12 residues. The germline gives CDR1 GTSNPN, CDR2 SVGIG (reference sequence). For the CDR3, the DNA is TGTGCCTGGGGCCGGGGGTACACTGAAGCTTTCTTT. Its translation: CAWGRGYTEAFF.

The gene calls are TRBV28 and TRBJ2-3; 8 bases are a match to TRBD2. V shed 7 bases and J 5 bases; nucleotides not matched to a gene: 5. CDR3 length: 13 residues. Germline CDR1 and CDR2: MDHEN and SYDVKM. The DNA for the CDR3 is TGTGCCAGCACAGCGGGAGTTGGAGATACGCAGTATTTT. Its protein is CASTAGVGDTQYF.

Here the CDR3 reads CASSPLGETASYEQYF. The DNA for the CDR3 is TGTGCCAGCAGCCCATTGGGAGAGACAGCCTCCTACGAGCAGTACTTC. The chain uses TRBV6-2 or TRBV6-3 and TRBJ2-7, with D perhaps given as TRBD1 or TRBD2 (5 bases each). The CDR3 loop spans 16 amino acids. Deletions cut 6 bases from V and 0 bases from J, with 18 bases between. The germline CDR1 and CDR2 sequences are MNHEY and SVGEGT.

The chain links TRBV2 to TRBJ1-5; the D is unclear. The CDR3 length is 15 residues. Between the trimmed V and J ends, which lost 7 bases and 6 bases, there was a span of 19 bases. From germline, CDR1 is SNHLY and CDR2 FYNNEI. CDR3 nucleotides: TGTGCCAGCACCATCGAGGGTTCTCGGGCTCAGCCCCAGCATTTT. This translates into CASTIEGSRAQPQHF. Drawing the rest from reference TRBV2 and TRBJ1-5, the complete variable domain is EPEVTQTPSHQVTQMGQEVILRCVPISNHLYFYWYRQILGQKVEFLVSFYNNEISEKSEIFDDQFSVERPDGSNFTLKIRSTKLEDSAMYFCASTIEGSRAQPQHFGDGTRLSIL.

This chain joins TRBV4-2 and TRBJ2-1, with 9 bases identical to TRBD2. Germline trimming cut 1 base from V and 3 bases from J; bases unmatched to any gene: 1. The V gene's germline CDR1 is LGHNA and CDR2 YNFKEQ. The CDR3 is 15 residues long. The CDR3 DNA reads TGTGCCAGCAGCCAAGTGACTAGCGGCTACAATGAGCAGTTCTTC. Amino acid sequence: CASSQVTSGYNEQFF.

The rearrangement links TRBV20-1 to TRBJ2-7; possible D gene TRBD1, 6 bases. The CDR3 sequence is 11 residues long. Per germline, CDR1 DFQATT and CDR2 SNEGSKA (reference sequence). Trimming stripped 5 bases from V and 6 bases from J, with 11 bases between. The CDR3: CSAGRTAEQYF. DNA for the CDR3: TGCAGTGCTGGACGGACAGCCGAGCAGTACTTC.

The table lists this clone with a count of one. This chain links TRBV10-3 with TRBJ1-5; TRBD1 is a possible D gene (6 bases). The CDR3 spans 15 residues. V was pared by 0 bases and J by 6 bases, with 12 bases between. In germline, CDR1 is ENHRY, CDR2 SYGVKD. The CDR3 region is CAISESGGGLQPQHF. In nucleotides, the CDR3 is TGTGCCATCAGTGAGTCCGGGGGGGGGCTTCAGCCCCAGCATTTT.

The chain combines TRBV5-4 with TRBJ2-4; TRBD2 is a possible D gene (6 bases). Trimming pared 4 bases from V and 3 bases from J, leaving 11 bases between. The CDR3 is made up of 14 amino acids. The germline V gene encodes CDR1 SGHNT and CDR2 YYREEE (reference sequence). CDR3 bases: TGTGCCAGCAGCCTCGGGAGAGGCAAAAACATTCAGTACTTC. Encoded protein: CASSLGRGKNIQYF.

The chain combines TRBV28 with TRBJ1-1, with TRBD1 as a possible D gene (5 bases). V lost 5 bases to trimming and J lost 8 bases, with 12 bases between them. In germline, CDR1 is MDHEN, CDR2 SYDVKM. This CDR3 has 12 amino acids. Here the CDR3 DNA reads TGTGCCAGCAGTGGGGGGGTAACCGAAGCTTTCTTT. Its translation: CASSGGVTEAFF.

The genes are TRBV7-9 and TRBJ2-1, with 11 bases lining up with TRBD2. The CDR3 has 15 residues. V was clipped by 5 bases and J by 4 bases; unmatched bases: 4. Germline loops: CDR1 SEHNR, CDR2 FQNEAQ (reference sequence). The CDR3 DNA reads TGTGCCAGCAGCCCGGGACTAGCGGAGTACAATGAGCAGTTCTTC. It translates to CASSPGLAEYNEQFF.

This clone came up once. The genes are TRBV5-1 and TRBJ2-7; D is uncertain. CDR1 is SGHRS and CDR2 is YFSETQ in the germline V gene. The CDR3 is 12 amino acids. Trimming took 2 bases from V and 6 from J, leaving 9 bases between them. The CDR3 DNA follows: TGCGCCAGCAGCTTCCGAGTTGGCGAGCAGTACTTC. The encoded protein is CASSFRVGEQYF.

In this sample, this clone turned up once. The chain couples TRBV6-6 to TRBJ2-2, with D perhaps TRBD2 (5 bases). Trimming pared 8 bases from V and 5 bases from J, leaving 15 bases between. CDR1 MNHNY and CDR2 SVGAGI come from the germline V gene (reference sequence). The CDR3 has 14 residues. The DNA for the CDR3 is TGTGCCAGCCAGTTTTCGAGGGAAACCGGGGAGCTGTTTTTT. This translates into CASQFSRETGELFF.

The chain has TRBV7-3 and TRBJ1-1; 7 bases map to TRBD1. This CDR3 has 15 residues. V lost 0 bases, J lost 6 bases, and 7 bases stayed unmatched. CDR1 is SGHTA and CDR2 is FQGTGA in the germline V gene. The CDR3 here is CASSLTKQGRSEAFF. The DNA for the CDR3 is TGTGCCAGCAGCTTAACGAAACAGGGGAGGTCTGAAGCTTTCTTT.

The chain recombines TRBV3-1 (or the pseudogene TRBV3-2) with TRBJ1-1; D gene unclear. Germline CDR1 LGHDT, CDR2 YNNKEL (reference sequence). This CDR3 has 15 residues. V was pared by 2 bases and J by 1 base, with 11 bases between. The CDR3 DNA follows: TGTGCCAGCAGCCAAATTCGAGTCGGGAACACTGAAGCTTTCTTT. Translation gives CASSQIRVGNTEAFF.

The count of this clone is one. The gene calls are TRBV5-1 and TRBJ2-3; 8 nucleotides align to TRBD1. The germline gives CDR1 SGHRS, CDR2 YFSETQ. The V segment lost 2 bases and the J segment 2 bases; nucleotides outside the gene matches: 7. This CDR3 has 16 amino acids. In DNA, the CDR3 is TGCGCCAGCAGCTTTACAGGGGGACCCTTCACAGATACGCAGTATTTT. It is translated as CASSFTGGPFTDTQYF. The variable domain in full, completed from reference TRBV5-1 and TRBJ2-3, reads KAGVTQTPRYLIKTRGQQVTLSCSPISGHRSVSWYQQTPGQGLQFLFEYFSETQRNKGNFPGRFSGRQFSNSRSEMNVSTLELGDSALYLCASSFTGGPFTDTQYFGPGTRLTVL.